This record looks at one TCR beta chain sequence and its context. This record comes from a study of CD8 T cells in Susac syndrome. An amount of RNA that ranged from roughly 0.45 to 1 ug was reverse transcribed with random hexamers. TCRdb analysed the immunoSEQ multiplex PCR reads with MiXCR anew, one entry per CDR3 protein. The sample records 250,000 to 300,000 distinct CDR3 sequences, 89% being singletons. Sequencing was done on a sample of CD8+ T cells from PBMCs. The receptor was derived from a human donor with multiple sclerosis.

The chain's CDR3 is CASSRGGGPPGNQPQHF. CDR3 in DNA: TGTGCCAGCAGCCGAGGGGGTGGTCCTCCGGGCAATCAGCCCCAGCATTTT. The chain uses TRBV7-8 and TRBJ1-5, with D possibly being TRBD1 (6 bases). Germline CDR1 reads SGHVS; CDR2 reads FQNEAQ. There are 17 residues in the CDR3. V was cut by 5 bases and J by 2 bases, with 19 bases left in between.